Only a few counts were recorded for the clone carrying this TCR beta chain. With 0 bases removed from V and 8 bases from J, the gap between germline ends came to 8 bases. The length of the CDR3 is 12 residues. CDR1 is SGDLS, CDR2 YYNGEE, per germline. The sample originates from a study of T cells in Graves' hyperthyroidism and ophthalmopathy. Using RNA transcripts as the source, TCR beta CDR3 regions were amplified. The HTBI primer set was used in a first-round RT-PCR of the TCR CDR3. MiXCR, applied by TCRdb to the multiplex PCR reads, yields one record per CDR3 protein. The sample lists roughly 420,000 distinct CDR3 sequences, approximately 15% occurring once.

The TCR sequence derives from a woman aged 18-30 years with Graves' hyperthyroidism. The sequenced sample consisted of blood. J is TRBJ2-5 and V is TRBV9; D remains unclear. The CDR3 region is CASSVGSGTQYF. Written as DNA, the CDR3 is TGTGCCAGCAGCGTAGGGTCTGGTACCCAGTACTTC.